Presented here are 19 T cell receptor beta chains from one specimen sequenced in a study of cytomegalovirus exposure and HLA in healthy donors. Sequencing was performed with immunoSEQ multiplex PCR; in TCRdb, only in-frame clones are kept and a portion is missing. This sample has about 110,000 clones, with roughly 88% found just once. Source material: PBMCs. These receptors were taken from a woman younger than 30 in good health and CMV-seronegative.

This clone appeared once. The chain links TRBV4-1 to TRBJ2-7, with TRBD2 identical over 8 bases. The CDR3 contains 15 residues. J was trimmed by 0 bases and V by 2 bases; bases with no gene match: 3. The germline V gene has CDR1 MGHRA and CDR2 YSYEKL. The CDR3 sequence is CASSQSGGSSYEQYF. DNA of the CDR3: TGCGCCAGCAGCCAAAGCGGGGGTAGCTCCTACGAGCAGTACTTC.

The gene calls are TRBV6-1 and TRBJ2-3; TRBD2 agrees at 7 bases. CDR3 length: 13 residues. Germline V gene sequence: CDR1 MNHNS, CDR2 SASEGT. V shed 11 bases and J 6 bases; nucleotides not matched to a gene: 11. CDR3 sequence: CAAISGEVDTQYF. CDR3 nucleotide sequence: TGTGCCGCCATAAGCGGGGAGGTCGATACGCAGTATTTT.

The gene calls are TRBV2 and TRBJ2-7; a weak D match, TRBD2 (5 bases). Trimming cost V 5 bases and J 5 bases, with 19 bases left between them. Germline CDR1 SNHLY, CDR2 FYNNEI. This CDR3 is 15 amino acids long. The CDR3 region is CASSLRLVRADEQYF. CDR3 bases: TGTGCCAGCAGTCTCAGGCTTGTGAGGGCCGACGAGCAGTACTTC.

J is TRBJ2-3 and V is TRBV4-1, with TRBD2 matching 10 bases. Germline assignment: CDR1 MGHRA and CDR2 YSYEKL. V dropped 2 bases and J dropped 3; count of bases not matched to a gene: 8. The CDR3 loop spans 17 amino acids. CDR3 DNA sequence: TGCGCCAGCAGCCAAAGTCCTAGCGGGGGTGCGACAGATACGCAGTATTTT. It encodes CASSQSPSGGATDTQYF.

The CDR3 sequence: CAWSRSGGYEQYF. As DNA, the CDR3 is TGTGCCTGGAGTCGGAGCGGAGGCTACGAGCAGTACTTC. The rearrangement joins TRBV30 to TRBJ2-7, with D tentatively TRBD2 (5 bases). This CDR3 is 13 amino acids long. Trimming pared 2 bases from V and 3 bases from J, leaving 11 bases between. CDR1 and CDR2 from the germline V gene are GTSNPN and SVGIG (reference sequence).

This clone appeared a few times. The V gene is TRBV2, the J gene TRBJ1-5, with 8 nucleotides matching TRBD1. Germline V gene lookup returns CDR1 SNHLY and CDR2 FYNNEI. CDR3 length equals 13 residues. V dropped 5 bases and J dropped 7; count of bases not matched to a gene: 4. Here the CDR3 DNA reads TGTGCCAGCAGTTCGACAGGGGTGCAGCCCCAGCATTTT. Its translation is CASSSTGVQPQHF.

The gene calls are TRBV7-9 and TRBJ1-2, with a possible D match to TRBD1 (6 bases). CDR1 SEHNR and CDR2 FQNEAQ come from the germline V gene (reference sequence). The germline V and J ends were trimmed by 7 bases and 4 bases, with 13 bases remaining between them. The length of the CDR3 is 13 residues. The CDR3 spells CASTGGDFYGYTF. As DNA, the CDR3 is TGTGCCAGCACGGGGGGCGACTTCTATGGCTACACCTTC.

This clone was picked up a small number of times. V is TRBV11-2 and J is TRBJ1-1, with D tentatively TRBD1 (6 bases). V was shortened by 7 bases and J by 4 bases, with 19 bases between the two germline ends. Germline V CDR1 and CDR2: SGHAT, FQNNGV. The CDR3 is 15 residues long. In DNA form, the CDR3 reads TGTGCCAGCAACCAACCCGGGACAAGATCCACTGAAGCTTTCTTT. Translation gives CASNQPGTRSTEAFF.

The chain uses TRBV7-3 and TRBJ1-2; possible D gene TRBD1, 5 bases. V was cut by 1 base and J by 6 bases, with 9 bases left in between. Germline values: CDR1 SGHTA, CDR2 FQGTGA. The CDR3 runs to 13 residues. CDR3 DNA sequence: TGTGCCAGCAGCTTAAGCAGGGATCATGGCTACACCTTC. Translating gives CASSLSRDHGYTF.

The chain employs TRBV5-8 and TRBJ2-3; D is perhaps TRBD1 (7 bases). The germline V and J ends were trimmed by 3 bases and 2 bases, with 19 bases remaining between them. This CDR3 region has 17 residues. CDR1 is SGHTS and CDR2 is YDEGEE in the germline V gene. The CDR3 loop reads CASSSLMGGQHTDTQYF. The DNA for the CDR3 is TGTGCCAGCAGCTCCCTTATGGGGGGACAGCACACAGATACGCAGTATTTT.

This clone appeared a single time. The V and J genes are TRBV7-9 and TRBJ1-1; D is unclear. The CDR3 runs 14 residues. Germline V lookup: CDR1 SEHNR, CDR2 FQNEAQ (reference sequence). V lost 5 bases, J lost 5 bases, and 15 bases lay in between. CDR3 sequence (DNA): TGTGCCAGCAGCCAAATTACCGGGATTACTGAAGCTTTCTTT. It yields the protein CASSQITGITEAFF.

J is TRBJ1-4 and V is TRBV7-2; D is unresolved. The CDR3 contains 12 residues. The V gene's germline CDR1 is SGHTA and CDR2 FQGNSA. Trimming removed 2 bases from V and 8 bases from J, with 6 bases in between. CDR3 loop: CASSLFGEKLFF. CDR3 sequence (DNA): TGTGCCAGCAGCTTATTCGGGGAAAAACTGTTTTTT.

The chain uses TRBV5-1 and TRBJ2-2; TRBD2 matches at 11 bases. Germline CDR1 reads SGHRS; CDR2 reads YFSETQ. The junction had 6 bases not matched to a gene; V was cut back by 4 bases and J by 1 base. This CDR3 has 17 amino acids. The CDR3 here is CASSLFTSGGNTGELFF. The CDR3 bases are TGCGCCAGCAGCCTTTTCACTAGCGGGGGGAACACCGGGGAGCTGTTTTTT. The complete variable domain, with remaining parts taken from reference TRBV5-1 and TRBJ2-2, reads KAGVTQTPRYLIKTRGQQVTLSCSPISGHRSVSWYQQTPGQGLQFLFEYFSETQRNKGNFPGRFSGRQFSNSRSEMNVSTLELGDSALYLCASSLFTSGGNTGELFFGEGSRLTVL.

The chain recombines TRBV5-1 with TRBJ1-2; 9 bases agree with TRBD1. V dropped 0 bases and J dropped 4; count of bases not matched to a gene: 4. The germline V gene has CDR1 SGHRS and CDR2 YFSETQ. The CDR3 sequence is 15 residues long. The chain's CDR3 is CASSLGDREGYGYTF. In DNA, the CDR3 is TGCGCCAGCAGCTTGGGGGACAGGGAAGGCTATGGCTACACCTTC.

The chain recombines TRBV19 with TRBJ2-1, with D possibly TRBD1 on 6 matching bases. The germline V and J ends were trimmed by 8 bases and 1 base, with 18 bases remaining between them. Germline loops: CDR1 LNHDA, CDR2 SQIVND (reference sequence). The CDR3 has 16 amino acids. The CDR3 DNA follows: TGTGCCAGTCTCCCCAAATACAGGGAGTCCTACAATGAGCAGTTCTTC. Translated, it gives CASLPKYRESYNEQFF.

V gene TRBV7-9 combines with J gene TRBJ2-7; 8 bases agree with TRBD1. Germline V gene sequence: CDR1 SEHNR, CDR2 FQNEAQ (reference sequence). V was clipped by 4 bases and J by 4 bases; unmatched bases: 6. This CDR3 comprises 14 residues. DNA of the CDR3: TGTGCCAGCAGCTCCCGACAGGGGTGGTACGAGCAGTACTTC. Protein product: CASSSRQGWYEQYF.

The rearrangement links TRBV7-9 to TRBJ2-2; 7 nucleotides agree with TRBD2. V lost 5 bases, J lost 0 bases, and 9 bases stayed unmatched. Germline CDR1 is SEHNR and CDR2 is FQNEAQ (reference sequence). This CDR3 is built from 17 residues. CDR3 protein: CASSGISSGANTGELFF. For the CDR3, the DNA is TGTGCCAGCAGCGGGATTTCTAGCGGCGCGAACACCGGGGAGCTGTTTTTT.

This clone appeared once. J is TRBJ1-6 and V is TRBV15, with 8 bases identical to TRBD1. V gave up 2 bases and J gave up 0 bases; unmatched junction bases: 12. This CDR3 has 20 residues. From germline, CDR1 is LNHNV and CDR2 YYDKDF (reference sequence). CDR3 residues: CATSRSPTGDESSYNSPLHF. The CDR3 coding sequence is TGTGCCACCAGCAGATCCCCGACAGGGGACGAAAGCTCCTATAATTCACCCCTCCACTTT.

The V call is TRBV9, the J call TRBJ2-3, with 9 bases identical to TRBD2. Losses at the gene ends were 4 bases for V and 0 bases for J; bases not matched to a gene: 9. The CDR3 length is 17 residues. CDR1 is SGDLS and CDR2 is YYNGEE in the germline V gene. CDR3 amino acids: CASSPRLAVLSTDTQYF. CDR3 nucleotide sequence: TGTGCCAGCAGCCCCCGACTAGCGGTACTAAGCACAGATACGCAGTATTTT. Supplemented by reference TRBV9 and TRBJ2-3, the full variable domain reads DSGVTQTPKHLITATGQRVTLRCSPRSGDLSVYWYQQSLDQGLQFLIQYYNGEERAKGNILERFSAQQFPDLHSELNLSSLELGDSALYFCASSPRLAVLSTDTQYFGPGTRLTVL.